This T cell receptor beta chain was captured by sequencing in a study of T-cell reconstitution after alpha-beta-depleted transplantation in children. TCRbeta library preparation incorporated unique molecular identifiers. From the PCR reads, TCRdb called clonotypes with MiXCR, one entry per CDR3 protein. The table lists approximately 350,000 distinct CDR3 sequences, around 10% of them singletons. Germline loops: CDR1 MNHEY, CDR2 SMNVEV (reference sequence). The CDR3 has 15 amino acids. Between the trimmed V and J ends, which lost 0 bases and 5 bases, there was a span of 14 bases. This clonotype was detected a few times.

The material sequenced was PBMCs from the stem cell graft donor, taken from the stem cell graft. The chain uses TRBV27 and TRBJ2-7, with a tentative D call TRBD1 (6 bases). This TCR came from a human donor who donated a stem cell graft to a child with acute lymphoblastic leukemia. CDR3 nucleotide sequence: TGTGCCAGCAGTTTATCGGCAGCCGAGGGGGACGAGCAGTACTTC. Translated, it gives CASSLSAAEGDEQYF.